The source of this T cell receptor (beta chain) is a study of cytomegalovirus exposure and HLA in healthy donors. Study-level information: The 650 to 850 first-cohort repertoires and the 120 or so validation repertoires shared the same platform, a later analysis reported. Findings of the study overall: Subsequent analysis revealed that first-cohort TCR clusters tended to co-occur in the approximately 120 validation repertoires. The study labeled 150 or so TCR beta chains cytomegalovirus-associated. In vitro data verified a few CMV-associated chains as specific for CMV antigens.

Here immunoSEQ multiplex PCR was the method, and the copy in TCRdb shows in-frame clones only, minus some. The table includes 110,000 to 150,000 clones, nearly 90% detected once. This clone turned up a few times. Its specificity is unknown. The CDR3 consists of 15 residues. Germline CDR1 is MNHNY and CDR2 is SVGAGI (reference sequence). With 0 bases removed from V and 3 bases from J, the gap between germline ends came to 11 bases. Sequencing was carried out using PBMCs. The TCR was taken from a woman aged 18 to 35 in good health and CMV-seropositive. The V and J genes are TRBV6-6 and TRBJ2-5; possible D gene TRBD2, 7 bases. CDR3 sequence: CASSYSGGAKETQYF. Here the CDR3 DNA reads TGTGCCAGCAGTTACTCTGGGGGGGCGAAAGAGACCCAGTACTTC.